The 15 T cell receptor beta chains below all came from one sample that was sequenced in a study of T cell responses to AZD1222 COVID-19 vaccine. Profiled with immunoSEQ multiplex PCR; TCRdb holds only in-frame clones, not every one. The table has about 100,000 clones, just under 90% seen once; the top ten hold around a sixth. Sequencing used peripheral blood, obtained on day 0 of AZD1222 vaccination. These receptor sequences come from an adult in good health.

J is TRBJ1-6 and V is TRBV9; D perhaps matches TRBD1 (6 bases). Between the trimmed V and J ends, which lost 0 bases and 8 bases, there was a span of 15 bases. CDR3 length equals 16 residues. CDR1 SGDLS and CDR2 YYNGEE come from the germline V gene. The CDR3 sequence is CASSVEAGVADSPLHF. CDR3 sequence (DNA): TGTGCCAGCAGCGTAGAGGCAGGGGTTGCGGATTCACCCCTCCACTTT.

The chain couples TRBV19 to TRBJ1-6; 10 positions match TRBD1. V lost 8 bases and J lost 9; bases outside the gene matches: 4. Germline V gives CDR1 LNHDA, CDR2 SQIVND (reference sequence). This CDR3 comprises 13 residues. CDR3 region: CASAGQGRSPLHF. Written as DNA, the CDR3 is TGTGCCAGTGCGGGACAGGGGCGTTCACCCCTCCACTTT.

This clone was seen a handful of times. This rearrangement joins TRBV14 to TRBJ2-1; 14 bases agree with TRBD2. The CDR3 covers 15 residues. CDR1 is SGHDN and CDR2 is FVKESK in the germline V gene. V lost 3 bases, J lost 6 bases, and 1 base stayed unmatched. CDR3 region: CASSHGTSGSNEQFF. CDR3 nucleotides: TGTGCCAGCAGCCACGGGACTAGCGGGAGCAATGAGCAGTTCTTC.

This chain joins TRBV6-5 and TRBJ2-1; possibly TRBD2 for D (5 bases). Trimming shortened V by 6 bases and J by 2 bases, and 8 bases separated the two germline ends. CDR3 length: 13 amino acids. Per germline, CDR1 MNHEY and CDR2 SVGAGI. This CDR3 is CASRLATYNEQFF. DNA of the CDR3: TGTGCCAGCAGGCTAGCCACCTACAATGAGCAGTTCTTC.

V and J are TRBV7-9 and TRBJ1-1, with D hard to call. The CDR3 consists of 13 residues. Germline V gene lookup returns CDR1 SEHNR and CDR2 FQNEAQ (reference sequence). V dropped 5 bases and J dropped 1 base, with 8 bases sitting between them. The CDR3 is CASSNNANTEAFF. The CDR3 DNA is TGTGCCAGCAGCAACAATGCGAACACTGAAGCTTTCTTT. Together with reference TRBV7-9 and TRBJ1-1, the CDR3 gives the full variable domain: DTGVSQNPRHKITKRGQNVTFRCDPISEHNRLYWYRQTLGQGPEFLTYFQNEAQLEKSRLLSDRFSAERPKGSFSTLEIQRTEQGDSAMYLCASSNNANTEAFFGQGTRLTVV.

This clone occurred once. The J gene is TRBJ1-1, the V gene TRBV7-9; D is perhaps TRBD1 (5 bases). CDR1 is SEHNR, CDR2 FQNEAQ, per germline (reference sequence). V was shortened by 3 bases and J by 0 bases, with 14 bases between the two germline ends. The CDR3 has 16 amino acids. The CDR3 nucleotides are TGTGCCAGCAGCTTTGGAGCGGGGCAGATGAACACTGAAGCTTTCTTT. It is translated as CASSFGAGQMNTEAFF.

The chain has TRBV27 and TRBJ1-2; TRBD1 might be the D (5 bases). This CDR3 is 14 amino acids long. The ends were cut back, 3 bases at V and 2 bases at J, with 10 bases in the middle. Germline V lookup: CDR1 MNHEY, CDR2 SMNVEV (reference sequence). CDR3 sequence reads: CASSFSTENYGYTF. DNA for the CDR3: TGTGCCAGCAGTTTCTCGACAGAGAACTATGGCTACACCTTC.

The gene calls are TRBV27 and TRBJ2-7, with TRBD2 matching over 11 bases. CDR1 MNHEY and CDR2 SMNVEV come from the germline V gene (reference sequence). J was trimmed by 3 bases and V by 6 bases; bases with no gene match: 7. The CDR3 runs to 15 residues. The CDR3 protein is CASSPGLAGGYEQYF. CDR3 bases: TGTGCCAGCAGCCCTGGGCTAGCGGGGGGCTACGAGCAGTACTTC.

The rearrangement links TRBV20-1 to TRBJ1-1; the D gene is possibly TRBD1 (5 bases). Trimming pared 3 bases from V and 8 bases from J, leaving 13 bases between. This CDR3 is 12 amino acids long. Germline V gene sequence: CDR1 DFQATT, CDR2 SNEGSKA (reference sequence). The CDR3 nucleotides are TGCAGTGCTAGTGGGACCGGACCCGAAGCTTTCTTT. The encoded protein is CSASGTGPEAFF.

The rearrangement joins TRBV2 to TRBJ1-1; TRBD1 is a possible D gene (5 bases). CDR1 is SNHLY and CDR2 is FYNNEI in the germline V gene. V was clipped by 8 bases and J by 6 bases, with 16 bases between them. This CDR3 region has 13 residues. As DNA, the CDR3 is TGTGCCAGCGACACTGACCGGGACGCTGAAGCTTTCTTT. Protein: CASDTDRDAEAFF.

The chain uses TRBV4-1 and TRBJ2-7; D perhaps matches TRBD2 (5 bases). Germline loops: CDR1 MGHRA, CDR2 YSYEKL. The CDR3 totals 13 residues. V shed 1 base and J shed 3 bases, with 7 bases lying between them. The CDR3 protein is CASSQGLSYEQYF. DNA of the CDR3: TGCGCCAGCAGCCAAGGACTAAGCTACGAGCAGTACTTC.

This clone has a single count. The rearrangement uses TRBV27 and TRBJ2-7; D might be TRBD1 or TRBD2, each matching 5 bases. The germline CDR1 and CDR2 sequences are MNHEY and SMNVEV (reference sequence). The V end was cut by 8 bases, the J end by 2 bases, with 22 bases between. The CDR3 is made up of 16 amino acids. The CDR3 sequence: CASYRFSGTVTYEQYF. The CDR3 nucleotides are TGTGCCAGCTATCGTTTCTCCGGGACCGTAACCTACGAGCAGTACTTC.

In its sample, this clone was seen once. The V call is TRBV19, the J call TRBJ2-5, with 9 bases fitting TRBD2. The V gene's germline CDR1 is LNHDA and CDR2 SQIVND (reference sequence). This CDR3 contains 15 residues. J lost 2 bases, V lost 5 bases, and 6 bases had no gene match. CDR3 protein: CASSSGLAGQETQYF. The CDR3, as DNA: TGTGCCAGTAGTTCCGGTCTAGCGGGACAAGAGACCCAGTACTTC.

V and J are TRBV9 and TRBJ2-3; possible D gene TRBD2, 5 bases. Trimming left V 7 bases short and J 0 bases short, with 12 bases between. Germline V gives CDR1 SGDLS, CDR2 YYNGEE. The CDR3 runs to 14 residues. The CDR3 nucleotides read TGTGCCAGCTGTACGGACTCTAGCACAGATACGCAGTATTTT. Its protein is CASCTDSSTDTQYF.

V is TRBV4-2 and J is TRBJ2-2; 8 nucleotides align to TRBD2. J gave up 1 base and V 7 bases, and 8 bases lay outside the gene matches. The CDR3 is 16 residues long. Germline V lookup: CDR1 LGHNA, CDR2 YNFKEQ. DNA of the CDR3: TGTGCCAGCATCGGAAAGGCGGGGGGGAACACCGGGGAGCTGTTTTTT. Amino acids: CASIGKAGGNTGELFF.